What follows are 20 T cell receptor beta chains derived from one specimen sequenced in a study of response to subunit inactivated influenza vaccine. TCRdb ran MiXCR on the RT-PCR reads and lists one entry per CDR3 protein. The data contain some 640,000 distinct CDR3 sequences, 11% to 15% of them singletons. Material: PBMCs from blood, obtained less than 15 days before vaccination. Receptor source: a man in his forties or fifties who received an inactivated influenza vaccine.

This clonotype was counted ten times or more. The rearrangement uses TRBV5-1 and TRBJ2-7, with 9 bases matching TRBD1. CDR3 length: 14 amino acids. The V segment lost 0 bases and the J segment 2 bases; nucleotides outside the gene matches: 0. Germline V gene data show CDR1 as SGHRS and CDR2 as YFSETQ. The CDR3 DNA is TGCGCCAGCAGCTTGGACAGGGGGCCCTACGAGCAGTACTTC. This gives the protein CASSLDRGPYEQYF.

The sample holds a few counts of this clonotype. The chain joins TRBV4-2 to TRBJ2-1; no reliable D call. V was cut by 0 bases and J by 5 bases, with 8 bases left in between. Germline assignment: CDR1 LGHNA and CDR2 YNFKEQ. The CDR3 is 14 amino acids. In DNA form, the CDR3 reads TGTGCCAGCAGCCAAGAACCCGGCAACAATGAGCAGTTCTTC. Its translation: CASSQEPGNNEQFF.

This clonotype was observed at least ten times. V and J are TRBV29-1 and TRBJ1-1; TRBD1 matches at 9 bases. Germline CDR1 and CDR2: SQVTM and ANQGSEA. Trimming took 7 bases from V and 5 from J; bases not matched to a gene: 8. This CDR3 spans 13 amino acids. The CDR3 sequence: CSGKSDRGTEAFF. The CDR3 DNA follows: TGCAGCGGCAAAAGCGACAGGGGGACTGAAGCTTTCTTT.

The chain uses TRBV20-1 and TRBJ2-3, with D possibly being TRBD1 or TRBD2 (5 bases each). The CDR3 runs 18 residues. V was clipped by 6 bases and J by 3 bases, with 28 bases between them. CDR1 is DFQATT and CDR2 is SNEGSKA in the germline V gene (reference sequence). This chain's CDR3 is CSADPTDYLGPLTDTQYF. CDR3 nucleotide sequence: TGCAGTGCCGATCCTACGGATTATTTGGGACCGCTGACAGATACGCAGTATTTT.

Ten or more counts support this clonotype. The chain uses TRBV29-1 and TRBJ2-3; D ambiguous. CDR1 and CDR2 (germline): SQVTM, ANQGSEA. V shed 4 bases and J shed 3 bases, with 11 bases lying between them. The CDR3 spans 13 residues. The CDR3: CSVGKGTTDTQYF. The CDR3 DNA reads as TGCAGCGTTGGAAAAGGAACTACAGATACGCAGTATTTT.

This chain connects TRBV25-1 to TRBJ2-7; tentatively, D is TRBD1 or TRBD2 (5 bases each). Germline lookup yields CDR1 MGHDK and CDR2 SYGVNS. This CDR3 comprises 15 residues. V was pared by 3 bases and J by 2 bases, with 14 bases between. Here the CDR3 reads CASSDWGPATYEQYF. The CDR3 DNA sequence: TGTGCCAGCAGTGATTGGGGACCCGCGACCTACGAGCAGTACTTC.

The CDR3 protein is CSAYRDLANVLTF. The CDR3 region has the DNA TGCAGTGCGTACAGAGATCTGGCCAACGTCCTGACTTTC. The chain employs TRBV20-1 and TRBJ2-6, with D unclear. There are 13 residues in the CDR3. CDR1 is DFQATT, CDR2 SNEGSKA, per germline (reference sequence). The V end was cut by 6 bases, the J end by 6 bases, with 12 bases between.

This clonotype turned up a few times. The CDR3 DNA reads as TGCGCCAGCAGCAAGGGGACTAGCGGGAGGTTGACAGATACGCAGTATTTT. This gives the protein CASSKGTSGRLTDTQYF. The genes are TRBV5-1 and TRBJ2-3; 15 nucleotides line up with TRBD2. Looked up from germline, CDR1 is SGHRS and CDR2 is YFSETQ. The CDR3 extends over 17 amino acids. Germline trimming cut 4 bases from V and 3 bases from J; bases unmatched to any gene: 6.

This clonotype was observed a handful of times. The chain is built from TRBV6-2 or TRBV6-3 and TRBJ1-1; unclear D gene. The germline V and J ends were trimmed by 7 bases and 11 bases, with 20 bases remaining between them. The germline V gene has CDR1 MNHEY and CDR2 SVGEGT. The CDR3 has 13 residues. The chain's CDR3 is CASTQVKYTVAFF. The CDR3 DNA sequence: TGTGCCAGCACCCAGGTAAAATATACTGTGGCTTTCTTT.

This clonotype was counted between two and nine times. The chain carries TRBV4-1 and TRBJ2-7; no clear D gene. Germline CDR1 and CDR2: MGHRA and YSYEKL. This CDR3 comprises 14 residues. The V gene lost 1 base and the J gene lost 4 bases, with 11 bases spanning the gap. The CDR3 coding sequence is TGCGCCAGCAGCCAAGGGTCAGAAATATACGAGCAGTACTTC. This gives the protein CASSQGSEIYEQYF.

This chain connects TRBV12-3 or TRBV12-4 to TRBJ2-1, with 9 positions matching TRBD2. Losses at the gene ends were 6 bases for V and 9 bases for J; bases not matched to a gene: 21. The CDR3 consists of 18 residues. This chain's CDR3 is CASRPREREASNTGEQFF. Here the CDR3 DNA reads TGTGCCAGCAGGCCTCGGGAGCGGGAGGCCTCTAATACGGGTGAGCAGTTCTTC.

The chain couples TRBV6-2 or TRBV6-3 to TRBJ2-7; no definite D call. The CDR3 spans 11 residues. Trimming shortened V by 6 bases and J by 4 bases, and 7 bases separated the two germline ends. From germline, CDR1 is MNHEY and CDR2 SVGEGT. The CDR3 spells CASSRQYEQYF. In DNA form, the CDR3 reads TGTGCCAGCAGCCGCCAGTACGAGCAGTACTTC.

This clonotype appeared many times. The chain's CDR3 is CASSRDSYSGNTIYF. Written as DNA, the CDR3 is TGTGCCAGCAGCCGGGACAGCTACTCTGGAAACACCATATATTTT. The V call is TRBV7-2, the J call TRBJ1-3, with TRBD1 matching over 7 bases. The germline V gene encodes CDR1 SGHTA and CDR2 FQGNSA. The junction had 4 bases not matched to a gene; V was cut back by 5 bases and J by 0 bases. This CDR3 has 15 residues.

J is TRBJ2-1 and V is TRBV11-1, with D perhaps matching TRBD2 (6 bases). Trimming cost V 1 base and J 9 bases, with 25 bases left between them. CDR3 size: 18 residues. CDR1 and CDR2 from the germline V gene are SGHAT and FQDESV (reference sequence). CDR3 protein: CASSLGGPPRLGLVEQFF. The CDR3 region has the DNA TGTGCCAGCAGCTTAGGAGGCCCCCCGAGACTAGGGTTGGTTGAGCAGTTCTTC.

The chain joins TRBV5-8 to TRBJ2-3; no reliable D call. Germline CDR1 SGHTS, CDR2 YDEGEE. Between the trimmed V and J ends, which lost 4 bases and 2 bases, there was a span of 17 bases. The CDR3 extends over 16 amino acids. The CDR3 nucleotides are TGTGCCAGCAGCCCGGACGCGACTCCGATCACAGATACGCAGTATTTT. This sequence encodes CASSPDATPITDTQYF.

This clonotype occurred a few times. CDR3 protein: CASSIGTTFTEAFF. Here the CDR3 DNA reads TGTGCCAGCTCCATCGGAACGACTTTCACTGAAGCTTTCTTT. This chain connects TRBV11-2 to TRBJ1-1; D gene ambiguous. The CDR3 covers 14 residues. Trimming left V 8 bases short and J 4 bases short, with 17 bases between. Germline V CDR1 and CDR2: SGHAT, FQNNGV.

The table lists this clonotype with many counts. The chain carries TRBV5-6 and TRBJ2-1; D might be TRBD1 or TRBD2, each matching 6 bases. The V gene lost 1 base and the J gene lost 9 bases, with 23 bases spanning the gap. The CDR3 has 17 amino acids. Germline V CDR1 and CDR2: SGHDT, YYEEEE. CDR3: CASSLSGGDMVRGEQFF. The CDR3 region has the DNA TGTGCCAGCAGCTTGTCCGGCGGGGACATGGTTCGGGGTGAGCAGTTCTTC.

This clonotype was recorded a few times. The chain is built from TRBV11-2 and TRBJ2-3, with TRBD2 matching 10 bases. The trim removed 2 bases at V and 8 bases at J, leaving 10 bases unmatched. The CDR3 contains 16 residues. Per germline, CDR1 SGHAT and CDR2 FQNNGV. The CDR3 DNA sequence: TGTGCCAGCAGCTTACAACTAGCGGGACGAGGAACTACGCAGTATTTT. Translated: CASSLQLAGRGTTQYF.

CDR3 region: CASSLTTQGYEQYF. In DNA, the CDR3 is TGCGCCAGCAGCTTGACGACTCAAGGCTACGAGCAGTACTTC. This rearrangement joins TRBV5-1 to TRBJ2-7; D uncertain. The V gene lost 1 base and the J gene lost 3 bases, with 11 bases spanning the gap. Germline V gene data show CDR1 as SGHRS and CDR2 as YFSETQ. CDR3 length equals 14 residues.

A remark on this clonotype: As the CDR3 is not closed by the conserved phenylalanine or tryptophan, this likely results from a read error. This chain links TRBV24-1 with TRBJ2-7; no firm D call. The CDR3 extends over 13 amino acids. The germline V gene has CDR1 KGHDR and CDR2 SFDVKD. V lost 5 bases, J lost 2 bases, and 9 bases lay in between. CDR3 sequence: CATSGVSAYEQYL. The CDR3 DNA reads TGTGCCACCAGTGGCGTCAGTGCCTACGAGCAGTACCTC.